The 10 T cell receptor beta chains listed next were all sequenced from one sample in a study of glioma-infiltrating T cells after dendritic cell vaccination. This table comes from immunoSEQ multiplex PCR, and its TCRdb copy is limited to in-frame clones, with some not included. This table has about 92,000 clones, approximately 90% appearing once. Material: blood, obtained before dendritic cell vaccination. The source is a human donor with glioblastoma.

The V gene is TRBV9, the J gene TRBJ2-2; TRBD2 might be the D (6 bases). The germline V and J ends were trimmed by 4 bases and 0 bases, with 13 bases remaining between them. The CDR3 has 16 residues. CDR1 is SGDLS, CDR2 YYNGEE, per germline. DNA for the CDR3: TGTGCCAGCAGCAACCACGGGGGACCGAACACCGGGGAGCTGTTTTTT. Protein: CASSNHGGPNTGELFF.

The chain couples TRBV11-2 to TRBJ2-7, with D unresolved. V was cut by 0 bases and J by 4 bases, with 7 bases left in between. The length of the CDR3 is 13 residues. The germline gives CDR1 SGHAT, CDR2 FQNNGV. CDR3 coding DNA: TGTGCCAGCAGCTTAGAAGCAAAATACGAGCAGTACTTC. Translating gives CASSLEAKYEQYF. Full variable domain (rest looked up from reference TRBV11-2 and TRBJ2-7): EAGVAQSPRYKIIEKRQSVAFWCNPISGHATLYWYQQILGQGPKLLIQFQNNGVVDDSQLPKDRFSAERLKGVDSTLKIQPAKLEDSAVYLCASSLEAKYEQYFGPGTRLTVT.

This chain links TRBV7-6 with TRBJ2-1; 9 nucleotides match TRBD1. Germline lookup yields CDR1 SGHVS and CDR2 FNYEAQ. V lost 1 base to trimming and J lost 6 bases; unmatched junction nucleotides: 4. The CDR3 sequence is 15 residues long. CDR3 bases: TGTGCCAGCAGCTTAGGGGGGACAGGGACCAATGAGCAGTTCTTC. Its translation: CASSLGGTGTNEQFF.

CDR3 nucleotide sequence: TGTGCCAGCATCATCTCGGCTAGCGGGGGTAATGAGCAGTTCTTC. This gives the protein CASIISASGGNEQFF. The chain has TRBV27 and TRBJ2-1, with TRBD2 matching 10 bases. The V gene end was trimmed by 7 bases and the J gene end by 7 bases; junction bases not matched to a gene: 10. Looked up from germline, CDR1 is MNHEY and CDR2 is SMNVEV (reference sequence). The CDR3 runs 15 residues.

This chain connects TRBV7-2 to TRBJ1-5; D ambiguous. CDR1 is SGHTA and CDR2 is FQGNSA in the germline V gene. The CDR3 has 15 amino acids. Between the trimmed V and J ends, which lost 5 bases and 7 bases, there was a span of 18 bases. In DNA, the CDR3 is TGTGCCAGCAGCCCTTCGCTTGGAGAAGGACAGCCCCAGCATTTT. Residues: CASSPSLGEGQPQHF. The full variable domain, with the rest looked up from reference TRBV7-2 and TRBJ1-5, is GAGVSQSPSNKVTEKGKDVELRCDPISGHTALYWYRQSLGQGLEFLIYFQGNSAPDKSGLPSDRFSAERTGGSVSTLTIQRTQQEDSAVYLCASSPSLGEGQPQHFGDGTRLSIL.

The chain employs TRBV27 and TRBJ2-3, with TRBD2 matching over 9 bases. The CDR3 consists of 14 residues. The J segment lost 4 bases and the V segment lost 7 bases, leaving 6 bases of the junction unmatched. Germline CDR1 reads MNHEY; CDR2 reads SMNVEV (reference sequence). CDR3 DNA sequence: TGTGCCAGCAAGACAAGCGGGAGGTCAGATACGCAGTATTTT. Its protein product is CASKTSGRSDTQYF.

This clone showed up just once. The rearrangement joins TRBV7-8 to TRBJ2-6, with D hard to call. The CDR3 has 15 residues. Germline CDR1 is SGHVS and CDR2 is FQNEAQ. Trimming stripped 3 bases from V and 1 base from J, with 7 bases between. The CDR3 DNA is TGTGCCAGCAGCTTGCGGTGGTCTGGGGCCAACGTCCTGACTTTC. This sequence encodes CASSLRWSGANVLTF.

This clone has more than one count but fewer than ten. The chain carries TRBV6-1 and TRBJ2-4; 7 bases match TRBD1. The CDR3 has 14 amino acids. V was pared by 1 base and J by 8 bases, with 5 bases of the junction left unmatched. The germline CDR1 and CDR2 sequences are MNHNS and SASEGT. The CDR3 region is CASSEGGGADIQYF. The CDR3 bases are TGTGCCAGCAGTGAAGGAGGGGGCGCAGACATTCAGTACTTC.

The chain uses TRBV6-5 and TRBJ2-7, with 10 nucleotides matching TRBD2. J lost 3 bases, V lost 1 base, and 3 bases had no gene match. The CDR3 sequence is 15 residues long. Germline values: CDR1 MNHEY, CDR2 SVGAGI. CDR3 sequence: CASSYYGTSDYEQYF. In DNA, the CDR3 is TGTGCCAGCAGTTACTATGGGACTAGCGACTACGAGCAGTACTTC.

The chain combines TRBV5-1 with TRBJ1-4, with D perhaps matching TRBD1 (6 bases). CDR3 size: 15 residues. V dropped 10 bases and J dropped 5 bases, with 21 bases sitting between them. From germline, CDR1 is SGHRS and CDR2 YFSETQ. CDR3 coding DNA: TGCGCCTCTAAGGCAGGTCGGACAGAAAATGAAAAACTGTTTTTT. Encoded protein: CASKAGRTENEKLFF.